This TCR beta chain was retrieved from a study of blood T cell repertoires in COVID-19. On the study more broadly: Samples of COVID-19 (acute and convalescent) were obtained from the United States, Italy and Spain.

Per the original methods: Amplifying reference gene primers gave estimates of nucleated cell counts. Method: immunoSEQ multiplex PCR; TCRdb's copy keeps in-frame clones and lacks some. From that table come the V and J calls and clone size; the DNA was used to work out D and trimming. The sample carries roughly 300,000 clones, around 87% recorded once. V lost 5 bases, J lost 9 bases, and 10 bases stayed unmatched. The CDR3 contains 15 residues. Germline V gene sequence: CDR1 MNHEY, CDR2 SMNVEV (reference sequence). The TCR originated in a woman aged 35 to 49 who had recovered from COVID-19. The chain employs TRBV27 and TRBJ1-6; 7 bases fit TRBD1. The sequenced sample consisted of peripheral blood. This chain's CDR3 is CASSANRGGGSPLHF. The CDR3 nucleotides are TGTGCCAGCAGTGCCAACAGGGGAGGCGGTTCACCCCTCCACTTT.